Listed here are 23 T cell receptor beta chains from one sample, sequenced in a study of memory CD4+ T cells and cytomegalovirus serostatus. The sort gate was single viable CD3+CD4+CD8-CD45RO+ cells for memory CD4+ T cells. Libraries were prepared by immunoSEQ multiplex PCR; TCRdb keeps only in-frame clonotypes and omits some of them. The sample shows about 44,000 clones, over 65% of them seen only once. Sequenced material: memory CD4+ T cells from blood. These TCRs come from an adult in good health and CMV-seronegative.

The genes are TRBV13 and TRBJ2-3; the D gene is possibly TRBD2 (6 bases). V was clipped by 0 bases and J by 3 bases, with 13 bases between them. The CDR3 is made up of 16 amino acids. CDR1 PRHDT and CDR2 FYEKMQ come from the germline V gene (reference sequence). The CDR3 protein is CASSLGRGAKTDTQYF. The CDR3 bases are TGTGCCAGCAGCTTAGGGCGGGGTGCCAAGACAGATACGCAGTATTTT.

The chain recombines TRBV19 with TRBJ2-7; D possibly corresponds to TRBD2 (6 bases). CDR1 and CDR2 (germline): LNHDA, SQIVND (reference sequence). The V end was cut by 3 bases, the J end by 6 bases, with 15 bases between. The CDR3 length is 14 residues. CDR3: CASSMLEGTGEQYF. The CDR3 DNA sequence: TGTGCCAGTAGTATGCTGGAGGGAACGGGCGAGCAGTACTTC.

This chain connects TRBV11-1 to TRBJ2-5; TRBD2 aligns across 11 bases. The ends lost 3 bases at V and 2 bases at J; junction bases unmatched: 8. The germline gives CDR1 SGHAT, CDR2 FQDESV (reference sequence). The length of the CDR3 is 17 residues. CDR3 sequence (DNA): TGTGCCAGCAGCTTGAGAAGGAGACTAGCGGGACAAGAGACCCAGTACTTC. Its protein is CASSLRRRLAGQETQYF.

CDR3 region: CASSYVAGANVLTF. The CDR3 coding sequence is TGTGCCAGCAGCTACGTGGCTGGGGCCAACGTCCTGACTTTC. The gene calls are TRBV5-4 and TRBJ2-6; D remains unclear. V was pared by 3 bases and J by 2 bases, with 6 bases between. The germline gives CDR1 SGHNT, CDR2 YYREEE (reference sequence). The CDR3 spans 14 residues.

V and J are TRBV18 and TRBJ1-4; D is undetermined. The CDR3 has 14 amino acids. V was clipped by 2 bases and J by 4 bases, with 8 bases between them. CDR1 is KGHSH, CDR2 LQKENI, per germline. DNA for the CDR3: TGTGCCAGCTCACCAGGACCGATTAATGAAAAACTGTTTTTT. It translates to CASSPGPINEKLFF.

This clone was seen a handful of times. V is TRBV11-3 and J is TRBJ2-3; D unclear. CDR3 length equals 14 residues. The ends were cut back, 1 base at V and 1 base at J, with 6 bases in the middle. Germline V gene data show CDR1 as SGHNT and CDR2 as YENEEA. CDR3 DNA sequence: TGTGCCAGCAGCTTAGGGTGGGGCACAGATACGCAGTATTTT. This gives the protein CASSLGWGTDTQYF.

The J gene is TRBJ2-5, the V gene TRBV4-1, with D perhaps being TRBD1 or TRBD2 (5 bases each). The DNA end is more similar to TRBJ2-7, so the J call may be wrong. The germline V gene encodes CDR1 MGHRA and CDR2 YSYEKL. The CDR3 totals 17 residues. CDR3 in amino acids: CASSRGIRDSFSYEQYF. As DNA, the CDR3 is TGCGCCAGCAGCCGGGGGATCCGAGACAGCTTCTCCTACGAGCAGTACTTC.

The chain combines TRBV7-2 with TRBJ1-4; no definite D call. The CDR3 sequence is 12 residues long. The V end was cut by 5 bases, the J end by 10 bases, with 11 bases between. Looked up from germline, CDR1 is SGHTA and CDR2 is FQGNSA. The CDR3 DNA is TGTGCCAGCAGCCTCGAGGTGGGAAAACTGTTTTTT. Its translation is CASSLEVGKLFF.

The chain uses TRBV19 and TRBJ1-5; 10 bases line up with TRBD1. J was trimmed by 7 bases and V by 3 bases; bases with no gene match: 6. The germline V gene encodes CDR1 LNHDA and CDR2 SQIVND (reference sequence). This CDR3 is built from 15 residues. The CDR3 sequence is CASSIRDRGLQPQHF. CDR3 coding DNA: TGTGCCAGTAGTATTAGGGACAGGGGCTTACAGCCCCAGCATTTT.

The CDR3 coding sequence is TGTGCCAGCAGCGTAGATCCAGACCAGCCCCAGCATTTT. As protein: CASSVDPDQPQHF. V gene TRBV9 combines with J gene TRBJ1-5; D is unclear. Germline V gene sequence: CDR1 SGDLS, CDR2 YYNGEE. The CDR3 extends over 13 amino acids. V gave up 0 bases and J gave up 7 bases, with 8 bases separating them.

This chain uses TRBV6-1 with TRBJ1-4, with TRBD1 matching 8 bases. CDR1 is MNHNS and CDR2 is SASEGT in the germline V gene. V was pared by 4 bases and J by 12 bases, with 4 bases of the junction left unmatched. CDR3 length: 12 amino acids. The CDR3 reads CASSVMDRELFF. The CDR3 DNA reads TGTGCCAGCAGTGTGATGGACAGGGAACTGTTTTTT.

This clone was seen a handful of times. The V call is TRBV28, the J call TRBJ2-7; the D call may be TRBD1 or TRBD2 (6 bases each). This CDR3 comprises 17 residues. Germline values: CDR1 MDHEN, CDR2 SYDVKM. Trimming took 8 bases from V and 5 from J, leaving 28 bases between them. The CDR3 DNA reads as TGTGCCAGCTCCTCGGCCGGGATCAGGGGAGGACGGGACGAGCAGTACTTC. This encodes CASSSAGIRGGRDEQYF.

This clone was found a few times. The J gene is TRBJ2-2, the V gene TRBV2; D unresolved. The germline V and J ends were trimmed by 4 bases and 4 bases, with 13 bases remaining between them. The CDR3 contains 15 residues. CDR1 and CDR2 (germline): SNHLY, FYNNEI. CDR3 DNA sequence: TGTGCCAGCAGTGGGACCACCTTGGGCACCGGGGAGCTGTTTTTT. This translates into CASSGTTLGTGELFF.

The V call is TRBV2, the J call TRBJ2-5, with D possibly TRBD2 on 6 matching bases. CDR3 size: 13 residues. The germline V gene encodes CDR1 SNHLY and CDR2 FYNNEI. V was shortened by 6 bases and J by 5 bases, with 13 bases between the two germline ends. CDR3 nucleotides: TGTGCCAGCAGGGTCTCAGGAGGGGAGACCCAGTACTTC. Amino acids: CASRVSGGETQYF.

The chain recombines TRBV6-1 with TRBJ2-7, with TRBD2 matching 8 bases. The CDR3 length is 14 residues. Germline V lookup: CDR1 MNHNS, CDR2 SASEGT. J was trimmed by 5 bases and V by 7 bases; bases with no gene match: 10. Written as DNA, the CDR3 is TGTGCCAGCAAAAACGGGGGGGCGGGCCACGAGCAGTACTTC. Amino acid sequence: CASKNGGAGHEQYF.

This rearrangement joins TRBV5-4 to TRBJ2-7; a possible D gene is TRBD2 (6 bases). Trimming took 5 bases from V and 6 from J, leaving 15 bases between them. CDR1 SGHNT and CDR2 YYREEE come from the germline V gene (reference sequence). CDR3 length: 13 residues. CDR3 coding DNA: TGTGCCAGCAGGGGGGGACTGGTGGGCGAGCAGTACTTC. It is translated as CASRGGLVGEQYF.

The gene calls are TRBV6-5 and TRBJ1-6; 7 positions agree with TRBD1. J gave up 10 bases and V 5 bases, and 8 bases lay outside the gene matches. The CDR3 loop spans 14 amino acids. The V gene's germline CDR1 is MNHEY and CDR2 SVGAGI. CDR3 in amino acids: CASSRQGRRSPLHF. The CDR3 region has the DNA TGTGCCAGCAGTCGACAGGGAAGGAGATCACCCCTCCACTTT.

The J gene is TRBJ2-4, the V gene TRBV29-1; 8 bases line up with TRBD1. V dropped 8 bases and J dropped 3; count of bases not matched to a gene: 9. Germline V gene data show CDR1 as SQVTM and CDR2 as ANQGSEA. The CDR3 runs to 14 residues. The CDR3 reads CSYGQGYNKNIQYF. In DNA form, the CDR3 reads TGCAGCTATGGACAGGGCTATAACAAAAACATTCAGTACTTC.

The chain is built from TRBV7-2 and TRBJ2-1, with D perhaps TRBD1 (5 bases). This CDR3 contains 12 residues. Per germline, CDR1 SGHTA and CDR2 FQGNSA. The V end was cut by 5 bases, the J end by 14 bases, with 16 bases between. CDR3 bases: TGTGCCAGCAGCGCCCAGGTTGGGGCTAAGTTCTTC. Its protein product is CASSAQVGAKFF. Complete variable domain (other parts from reference TRBV7-2 and TRBJ2-1): GAGVSQSPSNKVTEKGKDVELRCDPISGHTALYWYRQSLGQGLEFLIYFQGNSAPDKSGLPSDRFSAERTGGSVSTLTIQRTQQEDSAVYLCASSAQVGAKFFGPGTRLTVL.

The CDR3 sequence is CASSLPAGVITDTQYF. The CDR3 DNA reads as TGTGCCAGCAGCTTGCCAGCGGGGGTGATCACAGATACGCAGTATTTT. The chain joins TRBV7-9 to TRBJ2-3; 8 nucleotides line up with TRBD2. The CDR3 has 16 amino acids. The germline V gene encodes CDR1 SEHNR and CDR2 FQNEAQ (reference sequence). Losses at the gene ends were 3 bases for V and 2 bases for J; bases not matched to a gene: 7.

This sequence joins TRBV5-4 and TRBJ1-2; D is uncertain. The CDR3 loop spans 13 amino acids. Germline CDR1 and CDR2: SGHNT and YYREEE (reference sequence). The germline V and J ends were trimmed by 0 bases and 3 bases, with 6 bases remaining between them. As DNA, the CDR3 is TGTGCCAGCAGCTTGGAATCTGACTATGGCTACACCTTC. Translation: CASSLESDYGYTF.

V is TRBV19 and J is TRBJ1-5; possible D gene TRBD1, 6 bases. Per the germline V gene, CDR1 is LNHDA and CDR2 is SQIVND (reference sequence). The CDR3 contains 12 residues. Trimming shortened V by 3 bases and J by 9 bases, and 9 bases separated the two germline ends. The CDR3 spells CASSMLQGPQHF. Written as DNA, the CDR3 is TGTGCCAGTAGTATGTTACAGGGGCCCCAGCATTTT.

The chain carries TRBV15 and TRBJ1-6; D remains ambiguous. The CDR3 length is 17 residues. V was cut by 0 bases and J by 4 bases, with 13 bases left in between. The germline V gene encodes CDR1 LNHNV and CDR2 YYDKDF (reference sequence). The CDR3 protein is CATSRDLGQYYNSPLHF. The CDR3 region has the DNA TGTGCCACCAGCAGAGATTTAGGGCAGTATTATAATTCACCCCTCCACTTT.